The present TCR beta chain was sequenced within a study of T cell responses to AZD1222 COVID-19 vaccine (dated by TCRdb to the early 2020s). Background for the entire study: A total of around 240 trial participants underwent TCR sequencing, of whom some 210 received two doses of AZD1222 and some 26 received two doses of the MenACWY control vaccine. Trial participants were enrolled by age into 18-55, 56-69 and 70-plus year subgroups, with roughly 160, 29 and 62 TCR-sequenced participants respectively.

The CDR3 regions of human TCRbeta chains were subjected to immunosequencing. Per the source publication's procedure: Repertoire TCRs were checked for matches against a reference library of SARS-CoV-2-specific TCRs that had been generated using the MIRA antigen-specificity platform. Breadth meant the fraction of unique TCRs that were SARS-CoV-2-associated, whereas depth meant the fraction of total T cells that were SARS-CoV-2-associated. Using the MIRA data, each spike-specific TCR was assigned both to the spike region to which the TCR was reactive and to a CD4 or CD8 class. Log10-transformed breadth and depth values were compared by one-way ANOVA with Sidak's multiple comparisons tests. Imported from immuneACCESS, the table was reduced by TCRdb to in-frame sequences with V and J called. These copies leave out some clones; in studies compared against another copy, an unresolved V gene accounts for under half, and the cause of the remainder is not known. That table is the source of V, J and clone size, and D and trimming were worked out from the DNA. Counted in this sample were about 200,000 clones; roughly 92% of them appeared once. Of the sample, around 3% is held by the ten largest clones.

The CDR3 covers 16 residues, taking in both the cysteine and the phenylalanine. Only the CDR3 portion is preserved as DNA: 48 bases, with reading frame beginning at the first base. According to the germline V gene, CDR1 reads MGHDK and CDR2 reads SYGVNS. V is cut back by 4 bases and J by 2 bases, with 8 bases in the junction unmatched. This sample's time point label indicates: about 28 days (+/-7) after the second vaccine dose. AZD1222 recipients with second doses at about 4 weeks or about 12 weeks were pooled, because spike-specific TCR depth and breadth did not differ between schedules. Samples from vaccinated people were obtained from the UK trials COV001 and COV002, which included a single-blind randomized controlled phase 2/3 trial of AZD1222 (ChAdOx1 nCoV-19) in healthy adults. For TCRbeta chain sequencing, PBMC samples were collected from trial participants at day 0 and at day 28 after the second dose.

A remark on this clone: The antigen this receptor binds is unknown. Base qualities are not recorded, but no much larger clone differs from it by a single base.

Overall results and qualifications from the work: Reportedly, close to half of the unique spike-specific TCRs recognized epitopes lying outside the regions that are mutated in the B.1.351 and B.1.1.7 variants. After two AZD1222 doses, spike-specific TCR breadth and depth were significantly higher than at day 0 and than in MenACWY recipients. Conclusions about previously exposed vaccinees are limited, since just 6 or 7 AZD1222 recipients were seropositive for SARS-CoV-2 at baseline. Participants were mostly white British and included more females than males, and it was suggested by the authors that clonal diversity may have been underestimated. The 56-69-year group was small, and its depth increase did not reach significance, likely because of low power. Vaccine-associated CD4 TCRs spanned the whole spike protein, with dominant responses in regions 160-218 and 743-854. Because no samples from the day 14 peak response were available, repertoires could be characterized only after the peak T cell response.

The sequenced sample was peripheral blood, obtained 28 days after the second AZD1222 dose. This receptor was identified in an adult who received the AZD1222 COVID-19 vaccine. Recombination linked TRBV25-1 to TRBJ1-2; 9 central nucleotides agree with TRBD1. The bases are TGTGCCAGCAGTGCGCAGGGACAGGGTTTAAACTATGGCTACACCTTC. Its protein is CASSAQGQGLNYGYTF.